This entry describes one T cell receptor (beta chain). Its specificity is not known. This entry comes from a study of beta chain features in type 1 diabetes. Findings and caveats of the study: Patients with Type 1 diabetes showed moderately but significantly shorter TCRB CDR3s in all four CD4+ subsets.

The investigators reverse transcribed all of the isolated RNA, so they sequenced expressed TCRB transcripts. Here immunoSEQ multiplex PCR was the method, and the copy in TCRdb shows in-frame clones only, minus some. The table shows approximately 260,000 clones, with less than 30% occurring only once. In germline, CDR1 is MGHRA, CDR2 YSYEKL. The V and J ends lost 4 bases and 4 bases, in that order; junction bases with no gene match: 6. This CDR3 comprises 15 residues. The sample consisted of naive CD4+ T cells from blood. The origin of this receptor is a woman younger than 45 with type 1 diabetes. The J gene is TRBJ2-5, the V gene TRBV4-1, with TRBD1 matching over 10 bases. The CDR3 DNA reads as TGCGCCAGCAGCCCCCTCGGGACAGGGGTAGAGACCCAGTACTTC. Translated, it gives CASSPLGTGVETQYF.